Included here is one T cell receptor (beta chain) sequence, with context. Authors' data handling: How many nucleated cells were present was estimated from reference gene primer amplification. Sequencing was performed with immunoSEQ multiplex PCR; in TCRdb, only in-frame clones are kept and a portion is missing. V, J and clone size are taken as reported in that table, and D and trimming were inferred from the DNA itself. Among approximately 200,000 clones listed, about 88% were seen once. This sample is part of a study of blood T cell repertoires in COVID-19. Across the study: Specimens from acute and convalescent COVID-19 originated in the United States, Italy and Spain. PBMCs, B-cell-depleted T cells, or T cells were the source of the cDNA or gDNA that made up the material.

The V gene's germline CDR1 is MNHEY and CDR2 SMNVEV (reference sequence). J gave up 2 bases and V 7 bases, and 13 bases lay outside the gene matches. This CDR3 is 16 amino acids long. The J gene is TRBJ2-7, the V gene TRBV27, with TRBD2 matching 8 bases. The sample was peripheral blood. This sequence was found in a man in his forties or fifties who had recovered from COVID-19. CDR3 nucleotides: TGTGCCAGCACTCCCCTCCCGGGACTAGAAACCTACGAGCAGTACTTC. Protein: CASTPLPGLETYEQYF.